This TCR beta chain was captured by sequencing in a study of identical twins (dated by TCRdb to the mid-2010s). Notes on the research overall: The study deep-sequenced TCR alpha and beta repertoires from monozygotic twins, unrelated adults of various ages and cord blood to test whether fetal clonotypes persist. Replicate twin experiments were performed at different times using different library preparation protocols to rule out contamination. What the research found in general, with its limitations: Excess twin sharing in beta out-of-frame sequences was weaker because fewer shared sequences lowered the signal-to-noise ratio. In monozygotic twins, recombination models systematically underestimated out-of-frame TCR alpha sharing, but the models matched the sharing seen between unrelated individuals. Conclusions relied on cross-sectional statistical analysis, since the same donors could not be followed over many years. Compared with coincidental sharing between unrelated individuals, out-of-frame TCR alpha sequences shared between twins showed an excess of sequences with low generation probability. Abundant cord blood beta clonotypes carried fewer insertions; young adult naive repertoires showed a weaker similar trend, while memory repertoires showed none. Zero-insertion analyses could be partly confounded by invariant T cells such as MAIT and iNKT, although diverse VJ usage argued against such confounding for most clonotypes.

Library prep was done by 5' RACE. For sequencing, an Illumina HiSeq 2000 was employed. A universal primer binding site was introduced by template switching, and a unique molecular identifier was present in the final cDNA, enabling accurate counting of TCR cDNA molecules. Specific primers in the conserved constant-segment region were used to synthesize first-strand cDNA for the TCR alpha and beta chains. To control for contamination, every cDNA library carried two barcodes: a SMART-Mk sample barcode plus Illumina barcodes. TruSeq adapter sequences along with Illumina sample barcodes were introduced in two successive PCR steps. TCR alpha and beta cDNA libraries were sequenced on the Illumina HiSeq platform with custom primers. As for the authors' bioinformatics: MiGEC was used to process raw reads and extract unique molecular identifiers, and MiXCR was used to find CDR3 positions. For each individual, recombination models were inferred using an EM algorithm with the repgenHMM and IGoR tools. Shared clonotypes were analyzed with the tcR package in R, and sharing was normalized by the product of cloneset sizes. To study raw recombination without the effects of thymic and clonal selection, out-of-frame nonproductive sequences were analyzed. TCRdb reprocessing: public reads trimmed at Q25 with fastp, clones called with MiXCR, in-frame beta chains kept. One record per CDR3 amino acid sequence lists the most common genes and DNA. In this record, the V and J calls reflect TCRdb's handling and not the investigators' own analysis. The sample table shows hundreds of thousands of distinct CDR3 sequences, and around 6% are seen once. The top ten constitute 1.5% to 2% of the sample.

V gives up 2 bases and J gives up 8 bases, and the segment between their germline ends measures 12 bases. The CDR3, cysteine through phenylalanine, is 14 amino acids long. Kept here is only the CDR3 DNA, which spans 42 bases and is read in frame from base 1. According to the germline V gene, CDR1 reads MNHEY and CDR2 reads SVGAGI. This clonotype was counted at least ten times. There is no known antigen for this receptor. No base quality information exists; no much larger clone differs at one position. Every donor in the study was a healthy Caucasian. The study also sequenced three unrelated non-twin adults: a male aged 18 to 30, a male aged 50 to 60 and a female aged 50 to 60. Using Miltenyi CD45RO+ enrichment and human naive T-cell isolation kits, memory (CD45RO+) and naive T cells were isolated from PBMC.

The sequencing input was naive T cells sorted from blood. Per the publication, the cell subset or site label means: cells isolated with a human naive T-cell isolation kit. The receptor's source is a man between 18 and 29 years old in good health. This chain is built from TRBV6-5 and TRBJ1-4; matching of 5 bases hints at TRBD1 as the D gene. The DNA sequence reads TGTGCCAGCAGTTACGTGGGGGACCTGGAAAAACTGTTTTTT. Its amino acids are CASSYVGDLEKLFF.